These T cell receptor beta chains were read from a single sample in a study of T cell changes during pregnancy in multiple sclerosis. Profiled with immunoSEQ multiplex PCR; TCRdb holds only in-frame clones, not every one. In the table there are about 53,000 clones, around 91% of which are singletons. The input for sequencing was peripheral blood, taken after pregnancy. These receptors originate from a female donor in good health, enrolled as a control in a pregnancy study. Each CDR3 is given with its conserved first and last residue. D genes are given only for firm matches. A row's size may be missing; if present it is once, few, many or a size class.

clone_size d_call j_call cdr3_length v_call cdr3_aa cdr3_nt
few . TRBJ1-2 15 TRBV6-5 CASSRSRGDFYGYTF TGTGCCAGCAGTAGGAGCCGGGGGGACTTCTATGGCTACACCTTC
. TRBD2 TRBJ2-2 16 TRBV4-1 CASSQVLAGRIGELFF TGCGCCAGCAGCCAAGTGCTAGCGGGAAGGATCGGGGAGCTGTTTTTT
. . TRBJ1-1 14 TRBV4-3 CASSQARGRTEAFF TGCGCCAGCAGCCAGGCCAGGGGTCGTACTGAAGCTTTCTTT
. . TRBJ1-5 12 TRBV7-2 CASSLGDQPQHF TGTGCCAGCAGCTTAGGAGATCAGCCCCAGCATTTT
few . TRBJ1-1 14 TRBV29-1 CSGWAGAMNTEAFF TGCAGCGGCTGGGCAGGGGCCATGAACACTGAAGCTTTCTTT
. TRBD2 TRBJ2-1 12 TRBV28 CASSLSGRGKFF TGTGCCAGCAGTTTATCCGGGAGGGGAAAGTTCTTC
. . TRBJ2-3 14 TRBV19 CASSQASGTDTQYF TGTGCCAGTAGCCAGGCTAGCGGCACAGATACGCAGTATTTT
. . TRBJ1-6 15 TRBV6-4 CASSDSTRGDSPLHF TGTGCCAGCAGTGACTCGACCAGGGGAGATTCACCCCTCCACTTT
. TRBD2 TRBJ2-7 17 TRBV6-4 CASSDGLAGQSSYEQYF TGTGCCAGCAGTGACGGGCTAGCGGGGCAAAGCTCCTACGAGCAGTACTTC
. . TRBJ1-1 16 TRBV10-3 CAISESRVGGGYEAFF TGTGCCATCAGTGAGTCGAGAGTGGGAGGGGGTTATGAAGCTTTCTTT
. . TRBJ1-1 14 TRBV7-2 CASSLYAGQSEAFF TGTGCCAGCAGCTTATACGCAGGGCAATCTGAAGCTTTCTTT
few . TRBJ1-2 15 TRBV19 CASTTSLGSFYGYTF TGTGCCAGTACCACGTCCCTGGGGAGCTTCTATGGCTACACCTTC
. . TRBJ2-7 12 TRBV25-1 CASSERSYEQYF TGTGCCAGCAGTGAACGGTCCTACGAGCAGTACTTC
. . TRBJ2-7 18 TRBV4-1 CASSQDLVRGGGSYEQYF TGCGCCAGCAGCCAAGATTTGGTCAGGGGAGGGGGCTCCTACGAGCAGTACTTC
. . TRBJ1-1 14 TRBV7-8 CASSLEHGDTEAFF TGTGCCAGCAGCTTAGAACACGGGGACACTGAAGCTTTCTTT
once TRBD2 TRBJ2-2 18 TRBV9 CASSGRTSGGTNTGELFF TGTGCCAGCAGCGGAAGGACTAGCGGGGGAACGAACACCGGGGAGCTGTTTTTT
. . TRBJ1-2 14 TRBV7-2 CASSLVGGDYGYTF TGTGCCAGCAGCTTAGTTGGGGGGGATTATGGCTACACCTTC
. TRBD1 TRBJ1-1 13 TRBV6-5 CASNTGTGPEAFF TGTGCCAGTAACACCGGGACAGGGCCTGAAGCTTTCTTT
. TRBD2 TRBJ2-1 16 TRBV10-3 CAISEGTSGSVHEQLF TGTGCCATCAGTGAGGGGACTAGCGGGAGCGTCCATGAGCAGCTCTTC
. TRBD1 TRBJ1-3 16 TRBV6-6 CASSNHGQGTGNTIYF TGTGCCAGCAGTAACCACGGACAGGGGACTGGAAACACCATATATTTT
. TRBD1 TRBJ2-5 15 TRBV9 CASSARQGLRETQYF TGTGCCAGCAGTGCAAGACAGGGGCTGCGGGAGACCCAGTACTTC
. . TRBJ1-2 15 TRBV9 CASSAGGTSREGYTF TGTGCCAGCAGCGCCGGGGGGACCTCTAGAGAAGGCTACACCTTC
. . TRBJ1-6 14 TRBV21-1 CASSPGTVDAALHF TGTGCCAGCAGCCCCGGGACAGTAGACGCGGCCCTCCACTTT
. TRBD2 TRBJ2-7 16 TRBV7-3 CASSSLELADPYEQYF TGTGCCAGCAGCTCCCTCGAACTAGCGGATCCCTACGAGCAGTACTTC
. TRBD1 TRBJ1-2 13 TRBV7-3 CASSPTGSAGYTF TGTGCCAGCAGCCCGACAGGGTCGGCTGGCTACACCTTC
. . TRBJ1-5 14 TRBV27 CASSLSRGYQPQHF TGTGCCAGCAGTTTATCGAGGGGGTATCAGCCCCAGCATTTT
. TRBD2 TRBJ2-3 16 TRBV10-2 CASSLPSQREGYTQYF TGCGCCAGCAGTCTCCCTAGCCAACGGGAGGGTTATACGCAGTATTTT